The 15 T cell receptor beta chains in this list originate from one sample, sequenced in a study of blood T cells in healthy people across ages. Primers used in a second PCR of about 7 to 12 cycles were a sample-barcoded 5' primer and a J-beta primer mix. TCRdb reanalysed the 5' RACE reads using MiXCR and keeps one entry per CDR3 protein. The table includes 1.2 million to 1.5 million distinct CDR3 sequences, approximately 63% detected once. The specimen was blood. Receptors originate from a man between 18 and 35 years old in good health.

This rearrangement joins TRBV29-1 to TRBJ1-4; D not certain. This CDR3 has 13 amino acids. In germline, CDR1 is SQVTM, CDR2 ANQGSEA. The ends were cut back, 4 bases at V and 8 bases at J, with 14 bases in the middle. As DNA, the CDR3 is TGCAGCGTTGGTTACAATGGTGGGGAAAAACTGTTTTTT. It is translated as CSVGYNGGEKLFF.

The chain is built from TRBV28 and TRBJ2-5; 10 bases fit TRBD1. Germline CDR1 reads MDHEN; CDR2 reads SYDVKM. V lost 5 bases to trimming and J lost 5 bases; unmatched junction nucleotides: 8. The CDR3 spans 15 residues. The CDR3 nucleotides are TGTGCCAGCAGTCGAACGGACAGGGGGAAGGAGACCCAGTACTTC. Encoded protein: CASSRTDRGKETQYF. Supplemented by reference TRBV28 and TRBJ2-5, the full variable domain reads DVKVTQSSRYLVKRTGEKVFLECVQDMDHENMFWYRQDPGLGLRLIYFSYDVKMKEKGDIPEGYSVSREKKERFSLILESASTNQTSMYLCASSRTDRGKETQYFGPGTRLLVL.

The chain recombines TRBV5-1 with TRBJ1-2; no firm D call. This CDR3 contains 13 residues. V gave up 4 bases and J gave up 3 bases, with 10 bases separating them. The germline gives CDR1 SGHRS, CDR2 YFSETQ. The CDR3 spells CASSVDVDYGYTF. The CDR3 DNA is TGCGCCAGCAGCGTGGATGTGGACTATGGCTACACCTTC.

The gene calls are TRBV7-2 and TRBJ1-6; D not resolved. Between the trimmed V and J ends, which lost 2 bases and 9 bases, there was a span of 8 bases. The CDR3 has 13 residues. CDR1 and CDR2 (germline): SGHTA, FQGNSA. The CDR3 nucleotides are TGTGCCAGCAGCTTAATGAGGTTTTCACCCCTCCACTTT. It translates to CASSLMRFSPLHF.

V gene TRBV9 combines with J gene TRBJ2-4; 7 bases map to TRBD1. The CDR3 consists of 19 residues. Germline CDR1 is SGDLS and CDR2 is YYNGEE. The junction had 20 bases not matched to a gene; V was cut back by 4 bases and J by 4 bases. For the CDR3, the DNA is TGTGCCAGCAGCCCTGCTGCTGCTCGAACCGGGACAGTAAAAAACATTCAGTACTTC. Protein sequence: CASSPAAARTGTVKNIQYF.

This clonotype is a singleton in its sample. The gene calls are TRBV3-1 and TRBJ1-4; D ambiguous. The CDR3 is 14 residues long. V dropped 1 base and J dropped 8 bases, with 11 bases sitting between them. Germline lookup yields CDR1 LGHDT and CDR2 YNNKEL (reference sequence). The CDR3 loop reads CASSQGQVGEKLFF. The DNA of the CDR3 is TGTGCCAGCAGCCAAGGTCAGGTGGGGGAAAAACTGTTTTTT.

The chain combines TRBV10-3 with TRBJ2-7; D perhaps matches TRBD2 (5 bases). V lost 8 bases, J lost 4 bases, and 18 bases lay in between. The CDR3 loop spans 14 amino acids. CDR1 and CDR2 from the germline V gene are ENHRY and SYGVKD. CDR3 amino acids: CAILSSGSGYEQYF. The CDR3 DNA is TGTGCCATCTTAAGTTCTGGCAGCGGTTACGAGCAGTACTTC.

This clonotype was observed a single time. V gene TRBV6-5 combines with J gene TRBJ2-5; a possible D gene is TRBD1 (6 bases). V was clipped by 6 bases and J by 8 bases, with 13 bases between them. This CDR3 has 12 amino acids. Germline lookup yields CDR1 MNHEY and CDR2 SVGAGI. The CDR3, as DNA: TGTGCCAGCAGCCCGGGACACCTAACCCAGTACTTC. It specifies CASSPGHLTQYF.

This clonotype was recorded a few times. V is TRBV6-6 and J is TRBJ2-7; 7 bases align to TRBD1. After removal of 1 base from V and 3 bases from J, the junction contained 6 bases not matched to a gene. The CDR3 contains 15 residues. Per the germline V gene, CDR1 is MNHNY and CDR2 is SVGAGI (reference sequence). The CDR3 sequence: CASSYFPGTDYEQYF. CDR3 bases: TGTGCCAGCAGTTACTTCCCCGGGACAGACTACGAGCAGTACTTC.

The rearrangement joins TRBV6-5 to TRBJ2-3, with 11 bases identical to TRBD2. CDR1 and CDR2 from the germline V gene are MNHEY and SVGAGI. Unmatched junction bases numbered 9, after V lost 2 bases and J lost 2 bases. The CDR3 has 18 amino acids. This CDR3 reads CASSYDSTSGGHTDTQYF. The CDR3 DNA reads TGTGCCAGCAGTTACGATTCCACTAGCGGGGGTCACACAGATACGCAGTATTTT.

This clonotype was seen a single time. V usage is TRBV6-5 and J usage is TRBJ1-6; D unresolved. V was clipped by 0 bases and J by 13 bases, with 34 bases between them. CDR3 length: 21 amino acids. CDR1 is MNHEY, CDR2 SVGAGI, per germline. The CDR3: CASSYSSLGSPRANFIHPLHF. For the CDR3, the DNA is TGTGCCAGCAGTTACTCCTCTTTGGGGAGCCCAAGGGCAAATTTTATTCATCCCCTCCACTTT.

The chain carries TRBV7-2 and TRBJ1-2; D unresolved. Germline values: CDR1 SGHTA, CDR2 FQGNSA. With 7 bases removed from V and 6 bases from J, the gap between germline ends came to 15 bases. This CDR3 comprises 13 residues. CDR3 DNA sequence: TGTGCCAGCAACCTTGGTGTAGGGAATGGCTACACCTTC. It codes for CASNLGVGNGYTF.

The chain recombines TRBV7-9 with TRBJ1-2; no clear D. The V and J ends lost 1 base and 0 bases respectively, with 15 bases between them. CDR3 length equals 17 residues. Germline CDR1 SEHNR, CDR2 FQNEAQ (reference sequence). The DNA for the CDR3 is TGTGCCAGCAGCTTAGAAGATGGCAGTCGAACTAACTATGGCTACACCTTC. It translates to CASSLEDGSRTNYGYTF.

This chain uses TRBV4-3 with TRBJ2-1; 14 nucleotides align to TRBD2. There are 18 residues in the CDR3. Germline values: CDR1 LGHNA, CDR2 YSLEER. The junction had 15 bases not matched to a gene; V was cut back by 5 bases and J by 9 bases. The CDR3 is CASSRGLAGDPPSGEQFF. The CDR3, as DNA: TGCGCCAGCAGCAGGGGACTAGCGGGGGACCCTCCCTCGGGTGAGCAGTTCTTC.

The table lists this clonotype with a few counts. This chain uses TRBV12-3 or TRBV12-4 with TRBJ1-3, with D tentatively TRBD1 (5 bases). CDR3 length equals 16 residues. The V end lost 5 bases, the J end lost 2 bases, and 16 bases lay between the germline ends. The DNA of the CDR3 is TGTGCCAGCAGTCTGGTGCAGGGTTACGCTGGAAACACCATATATTTT. This translates into CASSLVQGYAGNTIYF.